This T cell receptor (beta chain) is from a study of T cells in Graves' hyperthyroidism and ophthalmopathy. In the study overall: Upon initial diagnosis and before any treatment, peripheral blood was collected.

Amplified TCR beta CDR3 regions came from RNA transcripts. HTBI primers were used for first-round RT-PCR of the TCR CDR3. From the multiplex PCR reads, TCRdb called clonotypes with MiXCR, one entry per CDR3 protein. This sample has roughly 600,000 distinct CDR3 sequences, with around 13% found just once. Remarks on this clonotype: A much larger clone sits a single nucleotide away, making a read error possible.

Germline-derived CDR1 and CDR2 are MNHEY and SVGEGT. The CDR3 consists of 17 residues. Ophthalmopathy patients showed a Clinical Activity Score of at least 3, NOSPECS grade of at least 4 and duration under 3 months. Reasons for excluding patients were uncontrolled infection, other autoimmune disease, pregnancy or lactation. The chain employs TRBV6-2 or TRBV6-3 and TRBJ2-1; possibly TRBD2 for D (6 bases). This clonotype originated in a woman aged 45-59 years with Graves' ophthalmopathy. Source material: blood. In DNA, the CDR3 is TGTGCCAGCAGTGATAGGGACTCCCGGGGCTACTACAATGAGCTGTTCTTC. It translates to CASSDRDSRGYYNELFF.